This T cell receptor beta chain was profiled in a study of technical replicates of blood from several donors. The germline gives CDR1 SGHRS, CDR2 YFSETQ. The CDR3 contains 15 residues. J lost 5 bases, V lost 5 bases, and 11 bases had no gene match. Profiling relied on immunoSEQ multiplex PCR, and the TCRdb table lists in-frame clones only, not all of them. The table records 65,000 to 85,000 clones, approximately 96% of them present only once. This chain links TRBV5-1 with TRBJ2-7, with TRBD1 matching 9 bases. This clonotype was obtained from a human donor in good health. Specimen: T cells isolated from PBMCs. The CDR3 DNA reads TGCGCCAGCAGTCCTGGCCGGGACAGGGACCACGAGCAGTACTTC. Translating gives CASSPGRDRDHEQYF.